This T cell receptor (beta chain) originates from a study of regulatory T cells in long-lasting Graves disease. This clonotype showed up many times. The junction had 14 bases not matched to a gene; V was cut back by 7 bases and J by 1 base. The CDR3 is 17 residues long. Germline V gene lookup returns CDR1 SNHLY and CDR2 FYNNEI. Libraries of TCR beta came from iRepertoire HTBI primers plus Arm-PCR of CDR3 regions. MiXCR was run by TCRdb on the multiplex PCR reads, yielding one entry per CDR3 protein. The repertoire has roughly 400,000 distinct CDR3 sequences, about a sixth of them found once; the top ten carry about 25%. Indicated time point: newly diagnosed GD, antithyroid drugs for less than 3 months. RNA isolated from PBMCs was used to make the TCR library. This sample was shared with a second study, whose subject was T cells in Graves' hyperthyroidism and ophthalmopathy.

The chain is built from TRBV2 and TRBJ2-7, with TRBD1 matching 9 bases. The sequence derives from a woman under 30 with Graves disease. This material consisted of peripheral blood mononuclear cells (PBMCs), taken at new diagnosis, from a patient treated with antithyroid drugs. The CDR3 DNA follows: TGTGCCAGCACACCGGGACAGGGCTTATCGGGATCCTACGAGCAGTACTTC. Amino acid sequence: CASTPGQGLSGSYEQYF.